These T cell receptor beta chains were read from a single sample in a study of blood T cell repertoires in COVID-19. Libraries were prepared by immunoSEQ multiplex PCR; TCRdb keeps only in-frame clonotypes and omits some of them. The sample lists approximately 290,000 clones, around nine tenths occurring once. Source material: PBMCs or T cells enriched from blood (not recorded which). All receptors come from a woman aged 25-40 years who had recovered from COVID-19. CDR3s include the opening cysteine and the closing phenylalanine or tryptophan. D genes are given only for firm matches. Size values are once, few and many counts, or a class for expanded clones, and some rows have none.

v_gene: TRBV7-9
abundance: few
j_gene: TRBJ2-7
d_gene: TRBD2
CDR3aa: CASSFSNLAGGFHEQYF
CDR3nt: TGTGCCAGCAGCTTCTCCAATCTAGCGGGAGGTTTCCACGAGCAGTACTTC

v_gene: TRBV19
abundance: NA
j_gene: TRBJ2-1
d_gene: TRBD2
CDR3aa: CASSIDLGEGDEQFF
CDR3nt: TGTGCCAGTAGTATAGATCTGGGGGAGGGAGATGAGCAGTTCTTC

v_gene: TRBV28
abundance: NA
j_gene: TRBJ1-3
d_gene: TRBD1
CDR3aa: CASRDRDRGKSSGNTIYF
CDR3nt: TGTGCCAGCAGAGACCGGGACAGGGGGAAGAGCTCTGGAAACACCATATATTTT

v_gene: TRBV18
abundance: NA
j_gene: TRBJ2-1
d_gene: TRBD2
CDR3aa: CASFPKAGQTYNEQFF
CDR3nt: TGTGCCAGCTTTCCTAAAGCGGGGCAGACCTACAATGAGCAGTTCTTC

v_gene: TRBV9
abundance: NA
j_gene: TRBJ2-2
d_gene: NA
CDR3aa: CASSRLDSETGELFF
CDR3nt: TGTGCCAGCAGCCGGCTGGACTCTGAGACCGGGGAGCTGTTTTTT

v_gene: TRBV7-6
abundance: once
j_gene: TRBJ2-1
d_gene: TRBD2
CDR3aa: CAIQLAGGPSEQFF
CDR3nt: TGTGCCATACAACTAGCGGGAGGGCCTAGTGAGCAGTTCTTC

v_gene: TRBV7-8
abundance: NA
j_gene: TRBJ1-1
d_gene: NA
CDR3aa: CASSLKAGARGKTEAFF
CDR3nt: TGTGCCAGCAGCTTAAAGGCTGGCGCCAGGGGAAAGACTGAAGCTTTCTTT

v_gene: TRBV28
abundance: few
j_gene: TRBJ2-2
d_gene: TRBD1
CDR3aa: CASRTGGRLGELFF
CDR3nt: TGTGCCAGCAGGACAGGGGGCAGGTTGGGGGAGCTGTTTTTT

v_gene: TRBV21-1
abundance: NA
j_gene: TRBJ2-6
d_gene: NA
CDR3aa: CAKNRAQWAGANVLTF
CDR3nt: TGTGCCAAAAACAGGGCCCAGTGGGCTGGGGCCAACGTCCTGACTTTC

v_gene: TRBV29-1
abundance: NA
j_gene: TRBJ1-4
d_gene: NA
CDR3aa: CSVDAGLGEKLFF
CDR3nt: TGCAGCGTTGACGCGGGTTTAGGAGAAAAACTGTTTTTT